The sequence of this TCR beta chain was determined in a study of blood T cell repertoires in COVID-19. In the study overall: Acute and convalescent COVID-19 specimens originated in the United States, Italy and Spain. Sources were T cells, B-cell-depleted T cells, or PBMCs; the material itself was cDNA or gDNA.

Germline-derived CDR1 and CDR2 are SGHDT and YYEEEE. The germline V and J ends were trimmed by 5 bases and 0 bases, with 11 bases remaining between them. This CDR3 has 14 residues. Source study methods: Reference gene primer amplification gave estimated nucleated cell counts. Produced via immunoSEQ multiplex PCR; TCRdb's table is partial and in-frame only. V, J and clone size are taken as reported in that table, and D and trimming were inferred from the DNA itself. The repertoire consists of 160,000 or so clones, with just under 80% occurring once and the leading ten covering approximately 15%. The rearrangement joins TRBV5-6 to TRBJ1-1; weak D call: TRBD1 (6 bases). The clonotype comes from a woman at least 80 years old with acute or convalescent COVID-19. Sequenced input: peripheral blood. CDR3 nucleotide sequence: TGTGCCAGCAGGAGAGGACAGTTGAACACTGAAGCTTTCTTT. It encodes CASRRGQLNTEAFF.